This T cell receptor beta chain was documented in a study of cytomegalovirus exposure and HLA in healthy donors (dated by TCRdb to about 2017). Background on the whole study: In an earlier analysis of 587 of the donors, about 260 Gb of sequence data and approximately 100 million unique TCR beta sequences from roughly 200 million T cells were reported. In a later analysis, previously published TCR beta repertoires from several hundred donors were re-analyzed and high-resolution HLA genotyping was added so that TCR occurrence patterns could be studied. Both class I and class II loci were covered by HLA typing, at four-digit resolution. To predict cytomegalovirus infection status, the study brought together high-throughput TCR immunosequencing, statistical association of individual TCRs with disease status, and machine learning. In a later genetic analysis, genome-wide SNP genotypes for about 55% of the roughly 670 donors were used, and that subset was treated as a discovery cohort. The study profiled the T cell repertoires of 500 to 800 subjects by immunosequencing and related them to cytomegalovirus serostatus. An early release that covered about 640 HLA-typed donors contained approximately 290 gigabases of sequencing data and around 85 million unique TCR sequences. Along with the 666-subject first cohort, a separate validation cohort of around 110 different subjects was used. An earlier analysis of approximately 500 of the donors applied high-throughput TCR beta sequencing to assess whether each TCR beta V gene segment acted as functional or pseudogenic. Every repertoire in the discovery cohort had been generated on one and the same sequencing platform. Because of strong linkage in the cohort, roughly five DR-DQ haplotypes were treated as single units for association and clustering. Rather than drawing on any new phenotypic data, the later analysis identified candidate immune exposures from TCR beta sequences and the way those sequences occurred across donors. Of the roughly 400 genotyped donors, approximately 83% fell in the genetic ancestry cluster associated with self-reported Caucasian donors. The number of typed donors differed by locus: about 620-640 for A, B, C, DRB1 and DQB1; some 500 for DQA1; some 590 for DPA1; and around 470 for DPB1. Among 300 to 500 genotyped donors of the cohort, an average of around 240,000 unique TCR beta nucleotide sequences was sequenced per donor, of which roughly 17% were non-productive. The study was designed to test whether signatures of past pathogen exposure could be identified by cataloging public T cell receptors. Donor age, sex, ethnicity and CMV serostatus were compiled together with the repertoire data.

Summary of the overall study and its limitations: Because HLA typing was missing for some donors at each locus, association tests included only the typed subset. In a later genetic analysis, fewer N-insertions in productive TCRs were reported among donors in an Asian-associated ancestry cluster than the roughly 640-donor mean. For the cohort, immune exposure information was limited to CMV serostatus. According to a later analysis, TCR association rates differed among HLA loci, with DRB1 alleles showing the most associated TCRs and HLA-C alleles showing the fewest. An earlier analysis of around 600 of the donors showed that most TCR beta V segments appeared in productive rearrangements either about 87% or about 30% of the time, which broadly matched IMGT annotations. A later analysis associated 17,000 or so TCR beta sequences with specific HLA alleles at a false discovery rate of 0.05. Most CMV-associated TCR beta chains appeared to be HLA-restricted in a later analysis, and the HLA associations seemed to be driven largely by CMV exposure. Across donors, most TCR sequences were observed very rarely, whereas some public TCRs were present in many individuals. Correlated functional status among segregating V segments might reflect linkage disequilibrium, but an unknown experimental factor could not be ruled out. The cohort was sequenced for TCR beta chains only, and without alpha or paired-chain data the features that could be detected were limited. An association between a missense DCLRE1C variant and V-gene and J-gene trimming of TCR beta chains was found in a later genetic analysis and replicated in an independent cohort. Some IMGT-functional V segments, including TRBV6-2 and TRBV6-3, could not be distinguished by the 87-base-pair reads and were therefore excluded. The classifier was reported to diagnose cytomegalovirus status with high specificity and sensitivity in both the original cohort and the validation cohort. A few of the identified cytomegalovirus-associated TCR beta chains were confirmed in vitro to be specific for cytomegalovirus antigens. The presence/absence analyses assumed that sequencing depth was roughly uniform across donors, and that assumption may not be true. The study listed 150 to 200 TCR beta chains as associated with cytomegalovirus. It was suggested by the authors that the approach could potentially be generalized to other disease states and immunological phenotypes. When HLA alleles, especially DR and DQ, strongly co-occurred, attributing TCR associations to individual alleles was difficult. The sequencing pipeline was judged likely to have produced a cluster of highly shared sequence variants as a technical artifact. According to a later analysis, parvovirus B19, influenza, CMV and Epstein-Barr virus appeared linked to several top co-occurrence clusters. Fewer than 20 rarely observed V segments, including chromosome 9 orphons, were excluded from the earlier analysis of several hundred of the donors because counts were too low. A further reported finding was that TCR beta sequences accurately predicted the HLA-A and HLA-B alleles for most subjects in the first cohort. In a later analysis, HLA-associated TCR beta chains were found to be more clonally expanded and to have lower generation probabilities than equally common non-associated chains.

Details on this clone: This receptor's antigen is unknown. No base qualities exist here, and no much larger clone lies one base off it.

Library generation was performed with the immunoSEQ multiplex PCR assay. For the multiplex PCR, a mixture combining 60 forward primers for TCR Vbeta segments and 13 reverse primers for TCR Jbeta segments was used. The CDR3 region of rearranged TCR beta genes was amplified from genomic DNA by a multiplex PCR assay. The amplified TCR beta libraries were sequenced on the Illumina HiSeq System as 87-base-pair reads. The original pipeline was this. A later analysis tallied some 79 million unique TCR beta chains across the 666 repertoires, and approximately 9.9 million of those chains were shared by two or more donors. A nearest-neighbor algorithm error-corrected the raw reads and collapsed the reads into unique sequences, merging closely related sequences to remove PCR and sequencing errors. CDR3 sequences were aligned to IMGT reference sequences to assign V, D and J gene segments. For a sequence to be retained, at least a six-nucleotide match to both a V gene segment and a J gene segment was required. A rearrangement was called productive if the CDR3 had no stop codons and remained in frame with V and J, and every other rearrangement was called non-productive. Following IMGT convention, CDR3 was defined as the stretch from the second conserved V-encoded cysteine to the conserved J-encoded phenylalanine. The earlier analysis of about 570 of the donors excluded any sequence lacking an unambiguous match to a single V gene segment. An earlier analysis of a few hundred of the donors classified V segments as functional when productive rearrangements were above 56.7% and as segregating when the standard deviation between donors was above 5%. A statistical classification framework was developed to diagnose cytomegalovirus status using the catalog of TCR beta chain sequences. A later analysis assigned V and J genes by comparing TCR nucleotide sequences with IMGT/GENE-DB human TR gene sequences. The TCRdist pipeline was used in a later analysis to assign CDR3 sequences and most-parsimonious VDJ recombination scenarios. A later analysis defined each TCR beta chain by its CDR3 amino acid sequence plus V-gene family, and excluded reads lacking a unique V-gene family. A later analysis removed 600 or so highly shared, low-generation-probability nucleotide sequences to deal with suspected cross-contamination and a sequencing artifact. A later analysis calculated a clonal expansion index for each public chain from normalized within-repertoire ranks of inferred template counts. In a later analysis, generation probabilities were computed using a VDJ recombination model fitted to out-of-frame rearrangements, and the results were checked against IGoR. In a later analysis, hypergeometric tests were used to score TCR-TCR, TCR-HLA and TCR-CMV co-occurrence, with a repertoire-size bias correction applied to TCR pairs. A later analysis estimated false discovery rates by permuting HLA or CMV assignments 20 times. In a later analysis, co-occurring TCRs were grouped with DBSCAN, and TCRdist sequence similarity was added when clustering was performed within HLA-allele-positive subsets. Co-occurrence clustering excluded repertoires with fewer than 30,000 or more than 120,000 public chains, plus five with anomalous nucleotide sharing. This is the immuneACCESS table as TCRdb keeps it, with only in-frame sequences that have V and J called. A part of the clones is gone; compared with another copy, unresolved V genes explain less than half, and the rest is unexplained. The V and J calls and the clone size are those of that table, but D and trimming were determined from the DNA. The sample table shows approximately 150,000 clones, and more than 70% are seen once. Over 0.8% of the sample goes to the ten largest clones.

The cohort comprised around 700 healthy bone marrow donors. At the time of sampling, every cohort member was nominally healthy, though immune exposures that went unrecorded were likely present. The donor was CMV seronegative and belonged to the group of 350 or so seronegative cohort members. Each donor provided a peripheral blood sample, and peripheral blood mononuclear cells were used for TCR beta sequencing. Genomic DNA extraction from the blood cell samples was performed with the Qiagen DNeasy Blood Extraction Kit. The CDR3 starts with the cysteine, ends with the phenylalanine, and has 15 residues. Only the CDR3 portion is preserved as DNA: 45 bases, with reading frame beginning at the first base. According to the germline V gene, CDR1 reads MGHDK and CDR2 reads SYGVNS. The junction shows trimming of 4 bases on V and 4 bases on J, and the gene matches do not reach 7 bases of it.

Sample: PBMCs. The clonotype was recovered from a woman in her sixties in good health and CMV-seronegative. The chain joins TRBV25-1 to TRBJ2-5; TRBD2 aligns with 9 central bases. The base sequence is TGTGCCAGCAGTGCCTTCATAGCGGGAGTAGAGACCCAGTACTTC. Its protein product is CASSAFIAGVETQYF.